This entry is about one T cell receptor beta chain. This sample stems from a study of blood T cell repertoires in COVID-19. In the study overall: Samples representing acute and convalescent COVID-19 were sourced from the United States, Italy and Spain.

CDR3 length: 16 residues. The junction had 14 bases not matched to a gene; V was cut back by 2 bases and J by 11 bases. Germline V gene lookup returns CDR1 MNHEY and CDR2 SVGAGI. Clones were read by immunoSEQ multiplex PCR, and TCRdb kept only the in-frame ones, dropping some. The sample carries just under 350,000 clones, 80% to 90% recorded once. The origin of this receptor is a woman aged 45 to 65 with COVID-19, enrolled during active disease. Material: peripheral blood. V gene TRBV6-5 combines with J gene TRBJ1-3; the match to TRBD1 covers 8 bases. CDR3 sequence: CASSYGTGGFSGAIYF. The CDR3 bases are TGTGCCAGCAGTTACGGTACAGGGGGATTTTCAGGTGCCATATATTTT.